These T cell receptor beta chains were read from a single sample in a study of blood T cell repertoires in COVID-19. Assay: immunoSEQ multiplex PCR; the TCRdb copy retains only in-frame clones and omits some. In the table there are around 200,000 clones, about nine tenths of which are singletons. The material sequenced was PBMCs or T cells enriched from blood (not recorded which). These receptors were obtained from a man aged 30 to 39 who had recovered from COVID-19. The CDR3 runs from the conserved cysteine through the conserved F or W. The D gene is left open where the match is weak. Some rows mark clone size as missing; the rest say once, few, many or name a class of expanded clone.

TRBJ1-2 | NA | NA | 13 | TRBV24-1 | CATSDPDYYGYTF | TGTGCCACCAGTGATCCAGACTACTATGGCTACACCTTC
TRBJ2-1 | NA | TRBD2 | 15 | TRBV19 | CATTGTSGTYNEQFF | TGTGCCACGACAGGGACTAGCGGCACCTACAATGAGCAGTTCTTC
TRBJ1-2 | NA | TRBD1 | 14 | TRBV5-1 | CASSLGQGDYGYTF | TGCGCCAGCAGCTTGGGACAGGGAGACTATGGCTACACCTTC
TRBJ1-4 | once | NA | 14 | TRBV5-1 | CASSLEQGGEKLFF | TGCGCCAGCAGCTTGGAGCAGGGAGGAGAAAAACTGTTTTTT
TRBJ1-2 | NA | NA | 14 | TRBV5-5 | CASSPLQTNYGYTF | TGTGCCAGCAGCCCCCTCCAGACTAACTATGGCTACACCTTC
TRBJ2-7 | NA | NA | 15 | TRBV19 | CASSRGAEVAYEQYF | TGTGCCAGTAGTCGGGGGGCAGAAGTAGCCTACGAGCAGTACTTC
TRBJ2-7 | NA | NA | 16 | TRBV29-1 | CSVEERVPLQGAEQYF | TGCAGCGTTGAAGAGAGGGTGCCTTTACAGGGCGCCGAGCAGTACTTC
TRBJ1-2 | NA | TRBD1 | 15 | TRBV28 | CASSRWGQSNYGYTF | TGTGCCAGCAGCCGGTGGGGACAGTCTAACTATGGCTACACCTTC
TRBJ2-1 | NA | TRBD2 | 20 | TRBV4-1 | CASSQVYIPRGLAGVNEQFF | TGCGCCAGCAGCCAAGTCTATATACCGAGAGGACTAGCGGGAGTCAATGAGCAGTTCTTC
TRBJ2-3 | once | NA | 14 | TRBV18 | CASSLNTGGDTQYF | TGTGCCAGCTCACTTAATACGGGTGGAGATACGCAGTATTTT
TRBJ2-1 | few | TRBD1 | 12 | TRBV6-5 | CASGRQGYEQFF | TGTGCCAGCGGAAGACAGGGATATGAGCAGTTCTTC
TRBJ2-2 | NA | TRBD1 | 15 | TRBV27 | CASRSGTGDTGELFF | TGTGCCAGCAGGTCCGGGACAGGGGATACCGGGGAGCTGTTTTTT
TRBJ2-7 | NA | TRBD1 | 15 | TRBV2 | CASSRTGGRSYEQYF | TGTGCCAGCAGTAGAACAGGGGGCAGGTCCTACGAGCAGTACTTC
TRBJ2-3 | NA | TRBD2 | 16 | TRBV28 | CASSLGGLAGADTQYF | TGTGCCAGCAGCCTAGGAGGACTAGCGGGAGCAGATACGCAGTATTTT
TRBJ2-1 | NA | NA | 14 | TRBV27 | CASSKGAGYNEQFF | TGTGCCAGCAGTAAGGGCGCGGGGTACAATGAGCAGTTCTTC
TRBJ2-7 | NA | NA | 16 | TRBV30 | CAWPTTYPRDQYEQYF | TGTGCCTGGCCTACAACATATCCCAGGGATCAGTACGAGCAGTACTTC
TRBJ2-7 | NA | NA | 14 | TRBV19 | CASRRQASSYEQYF | TGTGCCAGTAGGAGACAGGCGAGCTCCTACGAGCAGTACTTC
TRBJ1-2 | NA | TRBD1 | 13 | TRBV24-1 | CATSGQGGYGYTF | TGTGCCACCAGTGGACAGGGAGGCTATGGCTACACCTTC
TRBJ2-5 | once | NA | 15 | TRBV30 | CAWSEENTRRETQYF | TGTGCCTGGAGTGAAGAAAATACACGGAGGGAGACCCAGTACTTC
TRBJ1-4 | NA | NA | 16 | TRBV13 | CASSLGSAVPNEKLFF | TGTGCCAGCAGCTTAGGATCCGCGGTCCCTAATGAAAAACTGTTTTTT
TRBJ1-3 | NA | TRBD1 | 16 | TRBV30 | CAWNRQGLPSGNTIYF | TGTGCCTGGAACAGACAGGGGCTACCCTCTGGAAACACCATATATTTT
TRBJ2-1 | NA | NA | 16 | TRBV27 | CASSLERTISYNEQFF | TGTGCCAGCAGTTTAGAGCGGACTATCTCCTACAATGAGCAGTTCTTC
TRBJ2-1 | NA | NA | 16 | TRBV21-1 | CASSKETGCVRDEQFF | TGTGCCAGCAGCAAAGAGACAGGGTGCGTCCGCGATGAGCAGTTCTTC
TRBJ1-2 | NA | NA | 12 | TRBV12-3/TRBV12-4 | CATRTAEYGYTF | TGTGCCACCAGGACAGCTGAGTATGGCTACACCTTC
TRBJ2-1 | NA | TRBD2 | 15 | TRBV19 | CATLSLAGPPHEQFF | TGTGCCACCCTCTCACTAGCGGGCCCGCCCCATGAGCAGTTCTTC
TRBJ2-2 | NA | TRBD2 | 16 | TRBV10-2 | CASSLGGRGITGELFF | TGCGCCAGCTCCCTGGGAGGGCGGGGGATTACCGGGGAGCTGTTTTTT
TRBJ1-1 | NA | NA | 14 | TRBV5-6 | CASSLVGPGTEAFF | TGTGCCAGCAGCTTGGTGGGGCCGGGCACTGAAGCTTTCTTT
TRBJ1-2 | NA | NA | 15 | TRBV10-3 | CAISEPQARLYGYTF | TGTGCCATCAGTGAGCCTCAGGCCCGCCTTTATGGCTACACCTTC
TRBJ2-1 | NA | NA | 12 | TRBV11-2 | CASSLGAEEQFF | TGTGCCAGCAGCTTAGGGGCTGAGGAGCAGTTCTTC
TRBJ2-7 | NA | NA | 15 | TRBV6-5 | CASSYRGESPYEQYF | TGTGCCAGCAGTTACCGGGGAGAAAGCCCCTACGAGCAGTACTTC
TRBJ2-2 | NA | TRBD1 | 16 | TRBV28 | CASSFWGQGGTGELFF | TGTGCCAGCAGTTTTTGGGGACAGGGGGGCACCGGGGAGCTGTTTTTT
TRBJ2-3 | NA | NA | 16 | TRBV28 | CASSLAGLLGTDTQYF | TGTGCCAGCAGTTTGGCAGGGTTGTTGGGCACAGATACGCAGTATTTT
TRBJ1-6 | once | NA | 15 | TRBV6-5 | CASSTHGGTNSPLHF | TGTGCCAGCAGTACCCACGGAGGAACGAATTCACCCCTCCACTTT
TRBJ2-1 | NA | NA | 11 | TRBV12-3/TRBV12-4 | CASSLYNEQFF | TGTGCCAGCAGCCTTTACAATGAGCAGTTCTTC
TRBJ2-7 | NA | NA | 14 | TRBV30 | CAWSVGGDSYEQYF | TGTGCCTGGAGTGTAGGGGGGGACTCCTACGAGCAGTACTTC
TRBJ2-1 | NA | TRBD2 | 18 | TRBV29-1 | CSARTGTGTSGIYNEQFF | TGCAGCGCTAGGACAGGCACCGGGACTAGCGGGATCTACAATGAGCAGTTCTTC
TRBJ1-3 | NA | TRBD1 | 15 | TRBV28 | CASSFFGTAGNTIYF | TGTGCCAGCAGTTTTTTTGGGACAGCGGGAAACACCATATATTTT
TRBJ2-1 | NA | NA | 15 | TRBV6-2/TRBV6-3 | CASSTTDLYYNEQFF | TGTGCCAGCAGCACGACTGACTTATACTACAATGAGCAGTTCTTC
TRBJ2-1 | NA | NA | 15 | TRBV19 | CASSSASGTRNEQFF | TGTGCCAGTAGTAGCGCATCCGGGACAAGAAATGAGCAGTTCTTC
TRBJ1-1 | NA | NA | 14 | TRBV13 | CASSQGQLNTEAFF | TGTGCCAGCAGCCAGGGGCAGTTGAACACTGAAGCTTTCTTT
TRBJ2-7 | NA | TRBD1 | 16 | TRBV19 | CASSIGVGTGAYEQYF | TGTGCCAGTAGTATAGGTGTAGGGACAGGGGCCTACGAGCAGTACTTC
TRBJ2-1 | NA | TRBD2 | 19 | TRBV2 | CASTGMGLAGGTLGDEQFF | TGTGCCAGCACCGGGATGGGACTAGCGGGGGGTACGCTAGGGGATGAGCAGTTCTTC
TRBJ2-1 | NA | TRBD2 | 16 | TRBV4-2 | CASSQAGTSVGGEQFF | TGTGCCAGCAGCCAAGCCGGGACTAGCGTTGGCGGTGAGCAGTTCTTC
TRBJ1-6 | NA | TRBD1 | 16 | TRBV6-2/TRBV6-3 | CASSYQDRGGNSPLHF | TGTGCCAGCAGTTATCAGGACAGGGGAGGGAATTCACCCCTCCACTTT
TRBJ2-7 | NA | TRBD2 | 15 | TRBV18 | CASSPRHGRDYEQYF | TGTGCCAGCTCACCGCGTCACGGGAGGGACTACGAGCAGTACTTC
TRBJ2-7 | NA | NA | 16 | TRBV5-6 | CASSSSGANLYYEQYF | TGTGCCAGCAGCTCCTCAGGGGCCAACCTTTACTACGAGCAGTACTTC